The next 27 T cell receptor beta chains were all read from a single sample in a study of OX40 agonist ivuxolimab in advanced cancers. Sequencing was performed with immunoSEQ multiplex PCR; in TCRdb, only in-frame clones are kept and a portion is missing. The sample has about 49,000 clones, about 81% seen once. Sequences were derived from CD4+ or CD8+ T cells sorted from blood, sampled in a trial of the OX40 agonist ivuxolimab. The receptors were sampled from an adult with an advanced solid tumor such as melanoma, head and neck, liver or kidney cancer.

The chain joins TRBV5-6 to TRBJ1-1; TRBD1 agrees at 8 bases. Germline CDR1 reads SGHDT; CDR2 reads YYEEEE. This CDR3 spans 13 amino acids. J was trimmed by 5 bases and V by 3 bases; bases with no gene match: 3. This CDR3 reads CASSWTGSTEAFF. As DNA, the CDR3 is TGTGCCAGCAGCTGGACAGGGAGTACTGAAGCTTTCTTT.

The rearrangement links TRBV7-8 to TRBJ2-5; 14 bases are shared with TRBD2. CDR1 is SGHVS, CDR2 FQNEAQ, per germline. The CDR3 consists of 16 residues. V shed 5 bases and J 2 bases; nucleotides not matched to a gene: 4. DNA for the CDR3: TGTGCCAGCAGCCCCGGGACTAGCGGGAGTCAAGAGACCCAGTACTTC. Translating gives CASSPGTSGSQETQYF.

The chain employs TRBV18 and TRBJ2-3, with TRBD2 matching 8 bases. The CDR3 spans 16 residues. In germline, CDR1 is KGHSH, CDR2 LQKENI. V lost 2 bases and J lost 8; bases outside the gene matches: 12. The CDR3 nucleotides read TGTGCCAGCTCACCAACCTGGACAGCCAGCGGGAGTACGCAGTATTTT. This codes for CASSPTWTASGSTQYF. The full variable domain, with the rest looked up from reference TRBV18 and TRBJ2-3, is NAGVMQNPRHLVRRRGQEARLRCSPMKGHSHVYWYRQLPEEGLKFMVYLQKENIIDESGMPKERFSAEFPKEGPSILRIQQVVRGDSAAYFCASSPTWTASGSTQYFGPGTRLTVL.

The chain links TRBV7-8 to TRBJ1-4, with D possibly TRBD1 on 6 matching bases. The germline V and J ends were trimmed by 6 bases and 7 bases, with 15 bases remaining between them. This CDR3 is 14 amino acids long. Germline-derived CDR1 and CDR2 are SGHVS and FQNEAQ. The CDR3: CASRPTGSGEKLFF. The CDR3 DNA is TGTGCCAGCAGGCCGACAGGATCGGGTGAAAAACTGTTTTTT.

The CDR3 reads CASSFRGAYNEQFF. The CDR3 DNA reads TGTGCCAGCAGCTTCAGGGGTGCCTACAATGAGCAGTTCTTC. This chain connects TRBV7-9 to TRBJ2-1, with a possible D match to TRBD1 (6 bases). With 3 bases removed from V and 2 bases from J, the gap between germline ends came to 8 bases. This CDR3 contains 14 residues. Germline CDR1 reads SEHNR; CDR2 reads FQNEAQ (reference sequence).

This clone was found a few times. The sample carries other DNA sequences with the same CDR3. The V and J genes are TRBV7-8 and TRBJ2-7; no definite D call. Trimming left V 1 base short and J 0 bases short, with 7 bases between. The CDR3 runs 14 residues. Germline V gene lookup returns CDR1 SGHVS and CDR2 FQNEAQ. The CDR3, as DNA: TGTGCCAGCAGCTTAGTACGGAGCTCCTACGAGCAGTACTTC. Its translation is CASSLVRSSYEQYF.

The chain links TRBV2 to TRBJ2-7; 7 nucleotides agree with TRBD2. Germline assignment: CDR1 SNHLY and CDR2 FYNNEI. Germline trimming cut 5 bases from V and 3 bases from J; bases unmatched to any gene: 4. There are 13 residues in the CDR3. DNA for the CDR3: TGTGCCAGCAGTAGCCAGCGGGGCTACGAGCAGTACTTC. It codes for CASSSQRGYEQYF.

V usage is TRBV6-5 and J usage is TRBJ2-1; D may be TRBD1 (8 bases). The CDR3 has 14 amino acids. The V gene's germline CDR1 is MNHEY and CDR2 SVGAGI. Trimming removed 5 bases from V and 5 bases from J, with 13 bases in between. The CDR3 region is CASSNRGGNNEQFF. CDR3 nucleotides: TGTGCCAGCAGTAACAGGGGGGGGAACAATGAGCAGTTCTTC.

The rearrangement links TRBV29-1 to TRBJ2-3; possible D gene TRBD2, 5 bases. The V end lost 4 bases, the J end lost 1 base, and 6 bases lay between the germline ends. The CDR3 totals 12 residues. From germline, CDR1 is SQVTM and CDR2 ANQGSEA. The DNA for the CDR3 is TGCAGCGTTGGGCGGGGCACAGATACGCAGTATTTT. It encodes CSVGRGTDTQYF.

This chain joins TRBV11-2 and TRBJ2-3, with D unresolved. The CDR3 is 12 residues long. In germline, CDR1 is SGHAT, CDR2 FQNNGV. The V end was cut by 4 bases, the J end by 0 bases, with 2 bases between. CDR3 sequence: CASSSSTDTQYF. In DNA, the CDR3 is TGTGCCAGCAGCTCGAGCACAGATACGCAGTATTTT. Full variable domain (rest looked up from reference TRBV11-2 and TRBJ2-3): EAGVAQSPRYKIIEKRQSVAFWCNPISGHATLYWYQQILGQGPKLLIQFQNNGVVDDSQLPKDRFSAERLKGVDSTLKIQPAKLEDSAVYLCASSSSTDTQYFGPGTRLTVL.

J is TRBJ1-4 and V is TRBV4-1, with a tentative D call TRBD1 (6 bases). Per the germline V gene, CDR1 is MGHRA and CDR2 is YSYEKL. This CDR3 is built from 18 residues. Trimming pared 7 bases from V and 0 bases from J, leaving 21 bases between. The chain's CDR3 is CASNPLYYRDATNEKLFF. CDR3 DNA: TGCGCCAGCAACCCTTTATATTACAGGGATGCAACTAATGAAAAACTGTTTTTT.

Of note for this clone: A read error may produce the germline difference seen at one junction end. The rearrangement joins TRBV7-9 to TRBJ2-2; a possible D gene is TRBD1 (6 bases). Germline-derived CDR1 and CDR2 are SEHNR and FQNEAQ (reference sequence). The CDR3 is 16 amino acids. CDR3 loop: CASSLGRDTKTGELFF. CDR3 DNA: TGTGCCAGCAGCTTAGGCCGGGACACGAAGACCGGGGAGCTGTTTTTT.

The chain carries TRBV5-1 and TRBJ2-1, with 9 bases fitting TRBD1. V lost 0 bases and J lost 8; bases outside the gene matches: 9. The CDR3 has 16 amino acids. From germline, CDR1 is SGHRS and CDR2 YFSETQ. The CDR3, as DNA: TGCGCCAGCAGCTTGGCCTCTGGGACAGGGATGGATGAGCAGTTCTTC. This translates into CASSLASGTGMDEQFF. The full variable domain, with the rest looked up from reference TRBV5-1 and TRBJ2-1, is KAGVTQTPRYLIKTRGQQVTLSCSPISGHRSVSWYQQTPGQGLQFLFEYFSETQRNKGNFPGRFSGRQFSNSRSEMNVSTLELGDSALYLCASSLASGTGMDEQFFGPGTRLTVL.

This chain joins TRBV7-2 and TRBJ2-5, with 7 bases fitting TRBD2. The CDR3 is 14 residues long. Germline-derived CDR1 and CDR2 are SGHTA and FQGNSA. J gave up 5 bases and V 2 bases, and 5 bases lay outside the gene matches. In DNA, the CDR3 is TGTGCCAGCAGCTTATGGGGCGGGAGTGAGACCCAGTACTTC. Its protein is CASSLWGGSETQYF.

V is TRBV5-6 and J is TRBJ2-5; 16 bases agree with TRBD2. This CDR3 contains 15 residues. Germline assignment: CDR1 SGHDT and CDR2 YYEEEE. The V and J ends lost 0 bases and 13 bases, in that order; junction bases with no gene match: 6. The CDR3 here is CASSLDGGLAGGRYF. The DNA of the CDR3 is TGTGCCAGCAGCTTGGACGGGGGACTAGCGGGAGGGCGGTACTTC.

The chain joins TRBV5-8 to TRBJ1-4, with D unresolved. Deletions cut 5 bases from V and 6 bases from J, with 11 bases between. CDR1 is SGHTS and CDR2 is YDEGEE in the germline V gene. CDR3 length: 13 residues. The CDR3 nucleotides read TGTGCCAGCAGGCCCCCCGGGGATGAAAAACTGTTTTTT. It specifies CASRPPGDEKLFF.

V gene TRBV28 combines with J gene TRBJ2-2; TRBD2 agrees at 13 bases. The CDR3 totals 16 residues. Looked up from germline, CDR1 is MDHEN and CDR2 is SYDVKM. V was pared by 4 bases and J by 5 bases, with 4 bases of the junction left unmatched. For the CDR3, the DNA is TGTGCCAGCAGTTCTCCGGGACTAGCGGGGACCGGGGAGCTGTTTTTT. It yields the protein CASSSPGLAGTGELFF. The entire variable domain, with the rest obtained from reference TRBV28 and TRBJ2-2, is as follows: DVKVTQSSRYLVKRTGEKVFLECVQDMDHENMFWYRQDPGLGLRLIYFSYDVKMKEKGDIPEGYSVSREKKERFSLILESASTNQTSMYLCASSSPGLAGTGELFFGEGSRLTVL.

By share, this clone ranks as medium-sized. The chain has TRBV5-1 and TRBJ2-2, with D perhaps matching TRBD1 (6 bases). V lost 4 bases and J 4 bases, leaving 14 bases between the germline ends. Germline CDR1 reads SGHRS; CDR2 reads YFSETQ. The CDR3 covers 15 residues. The CDR3 loop is CASSTDRQGTGELFF. The CDR3 coding sequence is TGCGCCAGCAGCACAGACAGGCAAGGCACCGGGGAGCTGTTTTTT.

This chain joins TRBV7-8 and TRBJ2-2; D is undetermined. The CDR3 is made up of 14 amino acids. Germline CDR1 and CDR2: SGHVS and FQNEAQ. Trimming took off 5 bases at V and 1 base at J, with 8 bases between the two ends. This chain's CDR3 is CASSLDRNTGELFF. In DNA, the CDR3 is TGTGCCAGCAGCCTAGACCGGAACACCGGGGAGCTGTTTTTT.

CDR3 nucleotides: TGTGCCAGTAGTAGGGGAGGGGCGGGAGATCTCGAGCAGTACTTC. This encodes CASSRGGAGDLEQYF. The chain combines TRBV19 with TRBJ2-7; 7 nucleotides agree with TRBD2. V lost 4 bases to trimming and J lost 6 bases; unmatched junction nucleotides: 12. CDR1 is LNHDA and CDR2 is SQIVND in the germline V gene (reference sequence). The CDR3 runs 15 residues.

The CDR3 region has the DNA TGCGCCAGCAGCCCCGGGACTAGCGCGTGGGGCCCCGAGGAGGAGCAGTACTTC. This gives the protein CASSPGTSAWGPEEEQYF. The chain joins TRBV5-1 to TRBJ2-7; 10 bases align to TRBD2. CDR1 SGHRS and CDR2 YFSETQ come from the germline V gene. The CDR3 runs to 18 residues. The ends lost 4 bases at V and 7 bases at J; junction bases unmatched: 20. Variable domain in full (rest from reference TRBV5-1 and TRBJ2-7): KAGVTQTPRYLIKTRGQQVTLSCSPISGHRSVSWYQQTPGQGLQFLFEYFSETQRNKGNFPGRFSGRQFSNSRSEMNVSTLELGDSALYLCASSPGTSAWGPEEEQYFGPGTRLTVT.

This clone was found once. This chain joins TRBV5-4 and TRBJ2-2; the D call may be TRBD1 or TRBD2 (6 bases each). The CDR3 has 16 amino acids. Trimming removed 4 bases at V and 5 bases at J, with 18 bases between. Germline CDR1 reads SGHNT; CDR2 reads YYREEE (reference sequence). This chain's CDR3 is CASSPNKGGKTGELFF. DNA for the CDR3: TGTGCCAGCAGCCCCAATAAGGGGGGCAAGACCGGGGAGCTGTTTTTT.

The chain uses TRBV19 and TRBJ1-3; 7 positions match TRBD1. In germline, CDR1 is LNHDA, CDR2 SQIVND (reference sequence). The length of the CDR3 is 15 residues. V was clipped by 7 bases and J by 4 bases; unmatched bases: 10. CDR3 sequence reads: CASTQDRAAGNTIYF. DNA of the CDR3: TGTGCCAGTACCCAAGACAGGGCAGCAGGAAACACCATATATTTT.

The CDR3 nucleotides read TGCGCCAGCACAAAAATGACGGGGTCAGATGAGCAGTTCTTC. It is translated as CASTKMTGSDEQFF. The chain has TRBV5-1 and TRBJ2-1, with D possibly matching TRBD2 (5 bases). This CDR3 is built from 14 residues. Trimming stripped 6 bases from V and 8 bases from J, with 18 bases between. Germline V lookup: CDR1 SGHRS, CDR2 YFSETQ.

In DNA form, the CDR3 reads TGTGCCAGCATCAACAGGGGTGAAGCTTTCTTT. This translates into CASINRGEAFF. The chain links TRBV6-5 to TRBJ1-1, with TRBD1 matching 7 bases. J gave up 7 bases and V 7 bases, and 3 bases lay outside the gene matches. The CDR3 runs to 11 residues. Germline loops: CDR1 MNHEY, CDR2 SVGAGI.

This clone was seen a single time. This chain connects TRBV7-2 to TRBJ2-7; perhaps TRBD2 as D (6 bases). Trimming stripped 5 bases from V and 4 bases from J, with 12 bases between. CDR1 is SGHTA and CDR2 is FQGNSA in the germline V gene. CDR3 size: 13 residues. CDR3 nucleotides: TGTGCCAGCAGCACCGGGACTCGATACGAGCAGTACTTC. Protein: CASSTGTRYEQYF. Full variable domain (missing parts from reference TRBV7-2 and TRBJ2-7): GAGVSQSPSNKVTEKGKDVELRCDPISGHTALYWYRQSLGQGLEFLIYFQGNSAPDKSGLPSDRFSAERTGGSVSTLTIQRTQQEDSAVYLCASSTGTRYEQYFGPGTRLTVT.

The rearrangement joins TRBV11-3 to TRBJ2-1, with TRBD2 as a possible D gene (6 bases). V lost 1 base and J 3 bases, leaving 10 bases between the germline ends. Germline loops: CDR1 SGHNT, CDR2 YENEEA. The CDR3 consists of 15 residues. CDR3: CASSLGRGSYNEQFF. CDR3 bases: TGTGCCAGCAGCTTAGGTCGGGGGAGCTACAATGAGCAGTTCTTC.